The present T cell receptor beta chain was sequenced within a study of blood T cell repertoires in COVID-19. Study-level information: T cells, B-cell-depleted T cells, or PBMCs supplied cDNA or gDNA.

Trimming removed 8 bases from V and 1 base from J, with 5 bases in between. CDR1 LGHDT and CDR2 YNNKEL come from the germline V gene (reference sequence). This CDR3 has 12 residues. The data were produced by immunoSEQ multiplex PCR, yet TCRdb's version contains in-frame clones alone and is incomplete. The profile shows fewer than 400,000 clones, 85% to 90% of them singletons. The origin of this receptor is a woman in her 30s who had recovered from COVID-19. The chain uses TRBV3-1 (or the pseudogene TRBV3-2) and TRBJ2-2; D unresolved. The sequenced material came from PBMCs or T cells enriched from blood (not recorded which). CDR3: CASGRNTGELFF. In nucleotides, the CDR3 is TGTGCCAGCGGTAGGAACACCGGGGAGCTGTTTTTT.